The 20 T cell receptor beta chains in this list originate from one sample, sequenced in a study of early T cells in non-severe SARS-CoV-2 infection. From the 5' RACE reads, TCRdb called clonotypes with MiXCR, one entry per CDR3 protein. The table lists roughly 46,000 distinct CDR3 sequences, roughly 9.4% of them singletons, with around 5.3% in the top ten. Sample: whole blood, taken at baseline. The receptors derive from an adult who was a healthcare worker with PCR-confirmed SARS-CoV-2 infection or an uninfected control (not recorded which).

The genes are TRBV7-2 and TRBJ1-2; 8 nucleotides align to TRBD1. The CDR3 is 14 amino acids. Per germline, CDR1 SGHTA and CDR2 FQGNSA. Trimming removed 7 bases from V and 7 bases from J; junction bases left unmatched: 11. The CDR3 is CASTSDRGFSGYTF. CDR3 bases: TGTGCCAGCACCTCCGACAGGGGCTTTAGTGGCTACACCTTC.

In this sample, this clonotype turned up many times. V gene TRBV20-1 combines with J gene TRBJ2-3; maybe TRBD1 (5 bases). Germline CDR1 DFQATT, CDR2 SNEGSKA (reference sequence). The CDR3 is made up of 15 amino acids. V lost 5 bases and J 0 bases, leaving 15 bases between the germline ends. CDR3 protein: CSAEYRTTSTDTQYF. The CDR3 DNA reads as TGCAGTGCTGAGTACAGGACCACTAGCACAGATACGCAGTATTTT.

This clonotype was counted many times. The chain has TRBV29-1 and TRBJ2-1, with a tentative D call TRBD2 (6 bases). The germline V gene has CDR1 SQVTM and CDR2 ANQGSEA. Trimming pared 4 bases from V and 4 bases from J, leaving 11 bases between. The CDR3 consists of 13 residues. For the CDR3, the DNA is TGCAGCGTTGTGACTAGTGGTTACAATGAGCAGTTCTTC. Its translation: CSVVTSGYNEQFF.

In its sample, this clonotype was seen a few times. The CDR3 DNA is TGTGCCATCAGTGAGTCAACAGATTCACCCCTCCACTTT. This translates into CAISESTDSPLHF. J is TRBJ1-6 and V is TRBV10-3; D not resolved. Germline V lookup: CDR1 ENHRY, CDR2 SYGVKD. Trimming took off 0 bases at V and 8 bases at J, with 5 bases between the two ends. The CDR3 runs to 13 residues.

The table lists this clonotype with many counts. The V call is TRBV6-1, the J call TRBJ2-1; 7 nucleotides align to TRBD2. V shed 4 bases, J shed 3 bases, and the junction held 0 bases outside the gene matches. Per germline, CDR1 MNHNS and CDR2 SASEGT. The CDR3 runs to 13 residues. The CDR3 DNA reads TGTGCCAGCAGTGGGACTAGCTACAATGAGCAGTTCTTC. Its protein is CASSGTSYNEQFF.

The rearrangement uses TRBV7-2 and TRBJ1-5, with 8 bases matching TRBD1. The V gene end was trimmed by 3 bases and the J gene end by 7 bases; junction bases not matched to a gene: 5. CDR1 is SGHTA, CDR2 FQGNSA, per germline. The CDR3 runs 14 residues. The CDR3 DNA follows: TGTGCCAGCAGCTTGGACAGGGCAAGGCAGCCCCAGCATTTT. This sequence encodes CASSLDRARQPQHF.

This clonotype was observed many times. V is TRBV9 and J is TRBJ2-1, with 9 positions matching TRBD2. J gave up 1 base and V 4 bases, and 3 bases lay outside the gene matches. Germline CDR1 reads SGDLS; CDR2 reads YYNGEE. CDR3 size: 15 residues. The CDR3 loop reads CASSTLAGSYNEQFF. CDR3 nucleotide sequence: TGTGCCAGCAGCACCCTAGCGGGATCCTACAATGAGCAGTTCTTC.

This clonotype was recorded at least ten times. The chain employs TRBV5-5 and TRBJ2-7; 11 bases line up with TRBD1. CDR3 length equals 14 residues. Germline CDR1 is SGHKS and CDR2 is YYEKEE (reference sequence). J was trimmed by 5 bases and V by 2 bases; bases with no gene match: 3. Written as DNA, the CDR3 is TGTGCCAGCAGCTTCGGACAGGGGGCTGACGAGCAGTACTTC. Amino acids: CASSFGQGADEQYF. Full variable domain (rest looked up from reference TRBV5-5 and TRBJ2-7): DAGVTQSPTHLIKTRGQQVTLRCSPISGHKSVSWYQQVLGQGPQFIFQYYEKEERGRGNFPDRFSARQFPNYSSELNVNALLLGDSALYLCASSFGQGADEQYFGPGTRLTVT.

The sample holds many counts of this clonotype. The V call is TRBV13, the J call TRBJ2-1; no clear D. The CDR3 length is 13 residues. Germline assignment: CDR1 PRHDT and CDR2 FYEKMQ (reference sequence). V shed 3 bases and J shed 7 bases, with 10 bases lying between them. The CDR3 DNA reads TGTGCCAGCAGCTTTCAAAGAGGTAATGAGCAGTTCTTC. Translating it yields CASSFQRGNEQFF.

The table lists this clonotype with a count of one. As DNA, the CDR3 is TGCAGCGCGGACCGGGACAGGGCGAACACTGAAGCTTTCTTT. Encoded protein: CSADRDRANTEAFF. V usage is TRBV29-1 and J usage is TRBJ1-1; 9 bases agree with TRBD1. The CDR3 has 14 residues. Unmatched junction bases numbered 7, after V lost 7 bases and J lost 1 base. The germline V gene has CDR1 SQVTM and CDR2 ANQGSEA.

This clonotype occurred many times. The genes are TRBV6-5 and TRBJ1-1; D gene unclear. Trimming cost V 2 bases and J 7 bases, with 5 bases left between them. Germline CDR1 reads MNHEY; CDR2 reads SVGAGI. CDR3 length: 11 amino acids. Here the CDR3 reads CASSYGIEAFF. DNA of the CDR3: TGTGCCAGCAGTTACGGGATTGAAGCTTTCTTT.

The V and J genes are TRBV25-1 and TRBJ2-5; 7 bases line up with TRBD1. Germline V gives CDR1 MGHDK, CDR2 SYGVNS. CDR3 length equals 15 residues. V lost 6 bases and J lost 4; bases outside the gene matches: 11. In DNA form, the CDR3 reads TGTGCCAGCAGGGCCTCGGGCAGGGGGAGAGAGACCCAGTACTTC. It is translated as CASRASGRGRETQYF.

The chain recombines TRBV11-2 with TRBJ2-3; D is uncertain. Per germline, CDR1 SGHAT and CDR2 FQNNGV. Trimming took 1 base from V and 2 from J, leaving 7 bases between them. This CDR3 contains 14 residues. CDR3 protein: CASSLGLLTDTQYF. DNA of the CDR3: TGTGCCAGCAGCTTAGGACTCCTCACAGATACGCAGTATTTT.

The rearrangement uses TRBV5-6 and TRBJ2-5; 9 nucleotides align to TRBD2. The germline V gene has CDR1 SGHDT and CDR2 YYEEEE. The V and J ends lost 3 bases and 2 bases, in that order; junction bases with no gene match: 8. This CDR3 has 16 amino acids. The CDR3 coding sequence is TGTGCCAGCAGCTGGCAATTAGCGGGGGTTCAAGAGACCCAGTACTTC. Translated: CASSWQLAGVQETQYF.

At least ten counts were recorded for this clonotype. Mismatch with germline at one junction end may stem from a read error. V usage is TRBV30 and J usage is TRBJ1-2; TRBD1 is a possible D gene (6 bases). CDR1 GTSNPN and CDR2 SVGIG come from the germline V gene (reference sequence). This CDR3 is built from 14 residues. The CDR3 loop is CARRGDIGSSGYTF. The DNA for the CDR3 is TGTGCCCGGAGGGGGGACATTGGAAGTAGTGGCTACACCTTC.

The chain couples TRBV2 to TRBJ2-5, with TRBD2 matching over 12 bases. V lost 7 bases, J lost 7 bases, and 10 bases stayed unmatched. Germline CDR1 and CDR2: SNHLY and FYNNEI. This CDR3 has 15 residues. The CDR3: CASIPRLAGAVTQYF. CDR3 nucleotide sequence: TGTGCCAGCATCCCCCGACTAGCGGGGGCGGTGACCCAGTACTTC.

The rearrangement links TRBV5-5 to TRBJ1-1, with D unresolved. Germline V CDR1 and CDR2: SGHKS, YYEKEE (reference sequence). Trimming cost V 2 bases and J 7 bases, with 6 bases left between them. The CDR3 runs to 11 residues. CDR3 loop: CASSLRLEAFF. The CDR3 DNA is TGTGCCAGCAGCTTACGACTTGAAGCTTTCTTT.

This clonotype was seen more than once but under ten times. The rearrangement links TRBV2 to TRBJ1-5, with D possibly being TRBD1 (6 bases). This CDR3 has 13 amino acids. The V and J ends lost 7 bases and 10 bases respectively, with 17 bases between them. Germline CDR1 SNHLY, CDR2 FYNNEI. CDR3 coding DNA: TGTGCCAGCACTGCAGGGGCAGGGGAACCCCAGCATTTT. Protein sequence: CASTAGAGEPQHF. The full variable domain, rest sourced from reference TRBV2 and TRBJ1-5, is EPEVTQTPSHQVTQMGQEVILRCVPISNHLYFYWYRQILGQKVEFLVSFYNNEISEKSEIFDDQFSVERPDGSNFTLKIRSTKLEDSAMYFCASTAGAGEPQHFGDGTRLSIL.

Judged by abundance, this clonotype is medium-sized. The chain combines TRBV15 with TRBJ1-5; D not certain. Trimming pared 0 bases from V and 8 bases from J, leaving 23 bases between. The CDR3 runs 18 residues. The germline gives CDR1 LNHNV, CDR2 YYDKDF (reference sequence). This CDR3 is CATSRDNNDLGRLEPQHF. The CDR3 DNA is TGTGCCACCAGCAGAGACAACAACGACCTTGGACGTTTGGAGCCCCAGCATTTT.

The sample holds a few counts of this clonotype. The rearrangement uses TRBV6-6 and TRBJ2-7; D remains unclear. Germline CDR1 and CDR2: MNHNY and SVGAGI (reference sequence). This CDR3 is 13 amino acids long. V dropped 6 bases and J dropped 2 bases, with 11 bases sitting between them. The CDR3 reads CASSPGITYEQYF. The DNA of the CDR3 is TGTGCCAGCAGCCCAGGTATAACCTACGAGCAGTACTTC.